The present T cell receptor beta chain was sequenced within a study of cytomegalovirus exposure and HLA in healthy donors. Study details: Unique TCRs from HLA-typed donors, 80 million to 90 million of them, were held in an early data release. The study, taken as a whole, reports: Available immune exposure information covered CMV serostatus only. There was a cluster of highly shared sequence variants that was likely a sequencing artifact.

The CDR3 extends over 14 amino acids. Germline V gene sequence: CDR1 SEHNR, CDR2 FQNEAQ (reference sequence). V dropped 3 bases and J dropped 4; count of bases not matched to a gene: 6. With respect to this clone: What it recognizes is unknown.

Vbeta (60) and Jbeta (13) primers were used in the PCR. Clones were sequenced by immunoSEQ multiplex PCR, and TCRdb holds only the in-frame ones, with some missing. The data contain around 190,000 clones, 60% to 85% of them singletons. The source of this sequence is a man between 40 and 49 years old in good health and CMV-seronegative. The chain combines TRBV7-9 with TRBJ2-7; 7 positions match TRBD1. Sequencing was carried out using PBMCs. The CDR3 coding sequence is TGTGCCAGCAGCTTCCAGGCAGGGGGTTACGAGCAGTACTTC. Its translation is CASSFQAGGYEQYF. Full variable domain (outside the CDR3, taken from reference TRBV7-9 and TRBJ2-7): DTGVSQNPRHKITKRGQNVTFRCDPISEHNRLYWYRQTLGQGPEFLTYFQNEAQLEKSRLLSDRFSAERPKGSFSTLEIQRTEQGDSAMYLCASSFQAGGYEQYFGPGTRLTVT.